A single sample is the source of the 23 T cell receptor beta chains below, sequenced in a study of human T cells and chemical hapten exposure. Indicated time point: patch test 1, 2 weeks after DPC sensitization. Treatment meaning: therapeutic diphenylcyclopropenone sensitization with weekly scalp DPC. Extraction yielded total RNA from whole blood (unfractionated). TCRdb processed the RACE reads anew with MiXCR; each CDR3 protein has one entry. The table shows roughly 52,000 distinct CDR3 sequences, with approximately 10% occurring only once. The specimen comprised whole blood, sampled in connection with sensitization to the hapten diphenylcyclopropenone (DPC). The receptors were gathered from a woman aged 35 to 49 with alopecia areata. Some clones in this sample may be carry-over from other donors' samples.

This clonotype was counted ten times or more. This chain connects TRBV6-5 to TRBJ1-3; D remains unclear. The CDR3 contains 16 residues. Looked up from germline, CDR1 is MNHEY and CDR2 is SVGAGI. V shed 2 bases and J shed 4 bases, with 15 bases lying between them. The chain's CDR3 is CASSYARSDIGNTIYF. The CDR3 DNA reads as TGTGCCAGCAGTTACGCCAGGTCGGATATAGGAAACACCATATATTTT.

The sample holds a few counts of this clonotype. The chain couples TRBV20-1 to TRBJ2-5; 7 bases agree with TRBD1. Germline V gene lookup returns CDR1 DFQATT and CDR2 SNEGSKA (reference sequence). The CDR3 is 12 residues long. V gave up 7 bases and J gave up 4 bases; unmatched junction bases: 6. The CDR3 loop reads CSGLGQTETQYF. The CDR3 DNA is TGCAGTGGCCTGGGACAGACAGAGACCCAGTACTTC.

The V call is TRBV29-1, the J call TRBJ2-5, with D uncertain. V dropped 1 base and J dropped 2 bases, with 11 bases sitting between them. CDR3 length: 14 residues. The germline V gene has CDR1 SQVTM and CDR2 ANQGSEA. The CDR3 protein is CSVEAARWQETQYF. CDR3 nucleotides: TGCAGCGTTGAAGCGGCCAGGTGGCAAGAGACCCAGTACTTC.

This clonotype came up a few times. The chain joins TRBV6-6 to TRBJ1-1; TRBD1 matches 8 bases. The trim removed 4 bases at V and 8 bases at J, leaving 3 bases unmatched. From germline, CDR1 is MNHNY and CDR2 SVGAGI (reference sequence). CDR3 length: 12 amino acids. CDR3 DNA sequence: TGTGCCAGCAGTTCTTGGACAGGGGAAGCTTTCTTT. This translates into CASSSWTGEAFF.

The J gene is TRBJ2-3, the V gene TRBV7-6; TRBD1 might be the D (7 bases). V gave up 1 base and J gave up 0 bases, with 11 bases separating them. There are 16 residues in the CDR3. The V gene's germline CDR1 is SGHVS and CDR2 FNYEAQ. CDR3 bases: TGTGCCAGCAGCTTAGTCCCAGGGGGGAGCACAGATACGCAGTATTTT. Translation: CASSLVPGGSTDTQYF.

The chain is built from TRBV12-5 and TRBJ1-1; D is undetermined. Per the germline V gene, CDR1 is LGHNT and CDR2 is FRNRAP. The CDR3 is made up of 15 amino acids. Between the trimmed V and J ends, which lost 5 bases and 4 bases, there was a span of 17 bases. For the CDR3, the DNA is TGTGCTAGTGGTCCTCAGGTCGGGGATTTCACTGAAGCTTTCTTT. Encoded protein: CASGPQVGDFTEAFF.

A few counts support this clonotype. The chain employs TRBV4-1 and TRBJ2-1, with no clear D. V was trimmed by 0 bases and J by 7 bases, leaving 4 bases between them. This CDR3 is built from 12 residues. The germline V gene encodes CDR1 MGHRA and CDR2 YSYEKL. The CDR3: CASSQEWNEQFF. The CDR3 bases are TGCGCCAGCAGCCAAGAGTGGAATGAGCAGTTCTTC.

This clonotype was found a few times. The gene calls are TRBV7-2 and TRBJ1-1; D remains unclear. CDR1 and CDR2 from the germline V gene are SGHTA and FQGNSA. Trimming took off 1 base at V and 2 bases at J, with 8 bases between the two ends. CDR3 size: 14 residues. In DNA, the CDR3 is TGTGCCAGCAGCTTAGTAGTAGGTAACACTGAAGCTTTCTTT. Encoded protein: CASSLVVGNTEAFF.

This clonotype showed up many times. This chain links TRBV6-1 with TRBJ2-2; unclear D gene. CDR3 length: 12 residues. Trimming cost V 6 bases and J 4 bases, with 6 bases left between them. The V gene's germline CDR1 is MNHNS and CDR2 SASEGT. The DNA for the CDR3 is TGTGCCAGCAGAGCAGGCACCGGGGAGCTGTTTTTT. Translated: CASRAGTGELFF.

This clonotype was counted at least ten times. The chain is built from TRBV7-2 and TRBJ2-3, with 9 bases lining up with TRBD1. J was trimmed by 3 bases and V by 1 base; bases with no gene match: 2. This CDR3 region has 15 residues. Per germline, CDR1 SGHTA and CDR2 FQGNSA. The CDR3 DNA sequence: TGTGCCAGCAGCTTAGATGGACAGGGGACAGATACGCAGTATTTT. Its translation: CASSLDGQGTDTQYF.

J is TRBJ2-1 and V is TRBV12-3 or TRBV12-4; maybe TRBD2 (5 bases). This CDR3 is built from 13 residues. Between the trimmed V and J ends, which lost 6 bases and 7 bases, there was a span of 13 bases. CDR3: CASRRGLENEQFF. The CDR3 coding sequence is TGTGCCAGCAGAAGAGGACTCGAGAATGAGCAGTTCTTC.

There are many counts of this clonotype. V is TRBV6-2 or TRBV6-3 and J is TRBJ2-1, with 15 nucleotides matching TRBD2. Germline V gives CDR1 MNHEY, CDR2 SVGEGT. CDR3 size: 16 residues. V was pared by 0 bases and J by 9 bases, with 3 bases of the junction left unmatched. CDR3 sequence (DNA): TGTGCCAGCAGTTACTCTGGACTAGCGGGGGGGGCTGAGCAGTTCTTC. Protein sequence: CASSYSGLAGGAEQFF.

At least ten counts were recorded for this clonotype. J is TRBJ1-2 and V is TRBV5-6; D remains ambiguous. Germline CDR1 reads SGHDT; CDR2 reads YYEEEE. Deletions cut 1 base from V and 4 bases from J, with 5 bases between. The CDR3 is 12 amino acids. CDR3 DNA sequence: TGTGCCAGCAGCTTGAGCCGCTATGGCTACACCTTC. Translating it yields CASSLSRYGYTF.

This chain links TRBV7-2 with TRBJ2-2, with 12 bases matching TRBD2. The CDR3 runs 16 residues. V shed 0 bases and J 6 bases; nucleotides not matched to a gene: 2. CDR1 and CDR2 from the germline V gene are SGHTA and FQGNSA. In DNA, the CDR3 is TGTGCCAGCAGCTTAGCGTCTAGCGGGAGGGCCGGGGAGCTGTTTTTT. The encoded protein is CASSLASSGRAGELFF.

This clonotype was detected only a few times. The chain combines TRBV5-5 with TRBJ2-3, with unresolved D. V lost 0 bases, J lost 6 bases, and 14 bases lay in between. CDR3 size: 15 residues. Germline V gene lookup returns CDR1 SGHKS and CDR2 YYEKEE (reference sequence). For the CDR3, the DNA is TGTGCCAGCAGCTTGGAGGCGTGGGGATCGGATACGCAGTATTTT. It translates to CASSLEAWGSDTQYF.

This clonotype was seen at least ten times. The chain has TRBV7-8 and TRBJ1-1, with unresolved D. The CDR3 has 14 amino acids. CDR1 is SGHVS and CDR2 is FQNEAQ in the germline V gene. V lost 1 base, J lost 3 bases, and 9 bases lay in between. The CDR3 reads CASSLDVSYTEAFF. DNA of the CDR3: TGTGCCAGCAGCTTAGACGTATCCTACACTGAAGCTTTCTTT. Complete variable domain (other parts from reference TRBV7-8 and TRBJ1-1): GAGVSQSPRYKVAKRGQDVALRCDPISGHVSLFWYQQALGQGPEFLTYFQNEAQLDKSGLPSDRFFAERPEGSVSTLKIQRTQQEDSAVYLCASSLDVSYTEAFFGQGTRLTVV.

This clonotype was picked up a small number of times. The J gene is TRBJ2-6, the V gene TRBV18; tentatively, D is TRBD2 (6 bases). CDR1 and CDR2 (germline): KGHSH, LQKENI. This CDR3 contains 14 residues. The V end lost 8 bases, the J end lost 2 bases, and 10 bases lay between the germline ends. CDR3 DNA: TGTGCCAGCCATTTAGCGGCTGGGGCCAACGTCCTGACTTTC. Translated, it gives CASHLAAGANVLTF.

In its sample, this clonotype was seen many times. The chain links TRBV3-1 to TRBJ2-3; TRBD2 matches 8 bases. This CDR3 is built from 17 residues. Per germline, CDR1 LGHDT and CDR2 YNNKEL (reference sequence). J gave up 2 bases and V 4 bases, and 11 bases lay outside the gene matches. DNA of the CDR3: TGTGCCAGCAGCCCCCCCGGCGCGGGAGGACCCACAGATACGCAGTATTTT. This translates into CASSPPGAGGPTDTQYF.

This clonotype was observed a single time. The chain couples TRBV6-6 to TRBJ1-3; D is perhaps TRBD1 (6 bases). The V gene's germline CDR1 is MNHNY and CDR2 SVGAGI (reference sequence). Trimming left V 6 bases short and J 2 bases short, with 11 bases between. The CDR3 loop spans 14 amino acids. CDR3 protein: CASSLQGTGNTIYF. The CDR3 nucleotides read TGTGCCAGCAGCCTACAGGGAACTGGAAACACCATATATTTT.

J is TRBJ1-3 and V is TRBV10-1; a possible D gene is TRBD1 (5 bases). V was cut by 2 bases and J by 2 bases, with 16 bases left in between. CDR3 length equals 17 residues. From germline, CDR1 is WNHNN and CDR2 SYGVQD (reference sequence). The CDR3 DNA follows: TGCGCCAGCAGTGAGGTAGTTGGGGACGGCGCTGGAAACACCATATATTTT. Protein sequence: CASSEVVGDGAGNTIYF.

This clonotype showed up many times. The chain is built from TRBV18 and TRBJ2-7; a possible D gene is TRBD1 (5 bases). V dropped 3 bases and J dropped 6 bases, with 18 bases sitting between them. The germline gives CDR1 KGHSH, CDR2 LQKENI. The CDR3 covers 15 residues. The CDR3 spells CASSPDTYPPSEQYF. The CDR3 bases are TGTGCCAGCTCACCGGACACCTATCCCCCCAGCGAGCAGTACTTC.

This clonotype was seen only a few times. The CDR3 loop is CASSYVGDQPQHF. CDR3 nucleotide sequence: TGTGCCAGCAGTTACGTCGGGGATCAGCCCCAGCATTTT. The chain links TRBV6-6 to TRBJ1-5; D remains unclear. This CDR3 has 13 amino acids. The germline V and J ends were trimmed by 2 bases and 5 bases, with 7 bases remaining between them. The V gene's germline CDR1 is MNHNY and CDR2 SVGAGI (reference sequence).

This clonotype came up a few times. The CDR3: CASSPPGGVDETQYF. CDR3 coding DNA: TGTGCCAGCAGTCCCCCTGGAGGGGTTGACGAGACCCAGTACTTC. The chain recombines TRBV12-3 or TRBV12-4 with TRBJ2-5; the D gene is possibly TRBD2 (6 bases). The V end lost 5 bases, the J end lost 5 bases, and 18 bases lay between the germline ends. This CDR3 has 15 residues.